The 20 T cell receptor beta chains below were found in one sample sequenced in a study of blood T cell repertoires in COVID-19. Using immunoSEQ multiplex PCR, the repertoire was profiled, and TCRdb retains in-frame clones only, with some absent. The profile shows under 250,000 clones, around 86% of them singletons. Material for sequencing was peripheral blood. The receptors were gathered from an elderly man with acute or convalescent COVID-19.

V gene TRBV6-5 combines with J gene TRBJ1-2; D gene uncertain. Germline assignment: CDR1 MNHEY and CDR2 SVGAGI. The CDR3 spans 13 residues. V was pared by 5 bases and J by 4 bases, with 11 bases between. In nucleotides, the CDR3 is TGTGCCAGCAGTACGGAGGCTCGCTATGGCTACACCTTC. Its translation is CASSTEARYGYTF.

This rearrangement joins TRBV7-9 to TRBJ1-6; 10 bases are a match to TRBD1. The V gene's germline CDR1 is SEHNR and CDR2 FQNEAQ (reference sequence). This CDR3 comprises 16 residues. V dropped 5 bases and J dropped 9; count of bases not matched to a gene: 10. The CDR3 reads CASSPVDRGRFSPLHF. The CDR3 DNA follows: TGTGCCAGCAGCCCCGTAGACAGGGGGCGCTTTTCACCCCTCCACTTT.

The chain couples TRBV2 to TRBJ2-7, with TRBD2 matching 9 bases. Germline CDR1 reads SNHLY; CDR2 reads FYNNEI. The V and J ends lost 7 bases and 6 bases, in that order; junction bases with no gene match: 10. This CDR3 has 14 amino acids. This CDR3 is CASTEGRGGVEQYF. CDR3 DNA: TGTGCCAGCACCGAGGGGCGGGGGGGAGTCGAGCAGTACTTC.

This chain joins TRBV28 and TRBJ2-3, with 13 bases identical to TRBD2. From germline, CDR1 is MDHEN and CDR2 SYDVKM. The CDR3 consists of 16 residues. The J segment lost 4 bases and the V segment lost 3 bases, leaving 4 bases of the junction unmatched. For the CDR3, the DNA is TGTGCCAGCAGTTTGAGGACTAGCGGGAGAGCAGATACGCAGTATTTT. Its translation is CASSLRTSGRADTQYF.

In DNA form, the CDR3 reads TGTGCCACTAGAGAGATGAACACTGAAGCTTTCTTT. Encoded protein: CATREMNTEAFF. The J gene is TRBJ1-1, the V gene TRBV18; the D is unclear. This CDR3 region has 12 residues. V lost 10 bases and J 0 bases, leaving 9 bases between the germline ends. Germline CDR1 reads KGHSH; CDR2 reads LQKENI.

This clone has a handful of counts. The CDR3 region is CASSQDASGSSYNEQFF. The CDR3 DNA reads TGTGCCAGCAGCCAGGATGCTAGCGGGTCTTCCTACAATGAGCAGTTCTTC. The genes are TRBV3-1 (or the pseudogene TRBV3-2) and TRBJ2-1, with 8 bases that match TRBD2. Germline trimming cut 3 bases from V and 1 base from J; bases unmatched to any gene: 8. Germline CDR1 reads LGHDT; CDR2 reads YNNKEL (reference sequence). This CDR3 has 17 amino acids.

This chain connects TRBV28 to TRBJ2-3, with D unresolved. Germline V gene data show CDR1 as MDHEN and CDR2 as SYDVKM. Trimming shortened V by 4 bases and J by 6 bases, and 8 bases separated the two germline ends. The CDR3 is 12 amino acids. The CDR3, as DNA: TGTGCCAGCAGTTCCTATGCGGATACGCAGTATTTT. This gives the protein CASSSYADTQYF.

This clone was found once. The chain recombines TRBV5-1 with TRBJ2-3; no clear D. V was clipped by 1 base and J by 6 bases, with 6 bases between them. Per germline, CDR1 SGHRS and CDR2 YFSETQ. This CDR3 is 12 amino acids long. The CDR3 here is CASSLMEDTQYF. CDR3 nucleotides: TGCGCCAGCAGCTTGATGGAGGATACGCAGTATTTT.

The chain combines TRBV3-1 (or the pseudogene TRBV3-2) with TRBJ2-7, with TRBD1 matching 11 bases. CDR3 length: 16 residues. Germline V gene lookup returns CDR1 LGHDT and CDR2 YNNKEL (reference sequence). V gave up 3 bases and J gave up 0 bases; unmatched junction bases: 4. CDR3 in DNA: TGTGCCAGCAGCCATGCCGGGACAGGGGGCTCCTACGAGCAGTACTTC. Its translation: CASSHAGTGGSYEQYF.

The V call is TRBV10-3, the J call TRBJ2-3; D might be TRBD2 (7 bases). Germline V lookup: CDR1 ENHRY, CDR2 SYGVKD. The ends were cut back, 3 bases at V and 2 bases at J, with 9 bases in the middle. This CDR3 has 14 amino acids. CDR3 residues: CAISDAGATDTQYF. The CDR3 DNA reads TGTGCCATCAGTGACGCGGGGGCCACAGATACGCAGTATTTT.

This clone was detected only a few times. This chain uses TRBV4-3 with TRBJ1-1; possibly TRBD1 for D (5 bases). The V end lost 4 bases, the J end lost 2 bases, and 11 bases lay between the germline ends. Germline-derived CDR1 and CDR2 are LGHNA and YSLEER. The CDR3 is 14 residues long. The CDR3 spells CASSLGTGNTEAFF. CDR3 DNA: TGCGCCAGCAGCCTCGGAACAGGTAACACTGAAGCTTTCTTT.

The gene calls are TRBV5-5 and TRBJ1-3; weak D call: TRBD1 (6 bases). The CDR3 consists of 16 residues. Trimming left V 3 bases short and J 0 bases short, with 13 bases between. CDR1 SGHKS and CDR2 YYEKEE come from the germline V gene (reference sequence). The DNA for the CDR3 is TGTGCCAGCAGCTCCCTACAGGGACCCTCTGGAAACACCATATATTTT. Amino acid sequence: CASSSLQGPSGNTIYF.

This sequence joins TRBV9 and TRBJ2-3; 12 bases agree with TRBD2. V dropped 1 base and J dropped 2; count of bases not matched to a gene: 5. CDR3 length equals 17 residues. CDR1 is SGDLS, CDR2 YYNGEE, per germline. CDR3 nucleotides: TGTGCCAGCAGCGTAACCCTAGCGGGGGGGATCACAGATACGCAGTATTTT. It is translated as CASSVTLAGGITDTQYF. Together with reference TRBV9 and TRBJ2-3, the CDR3 gives the full variable domain: DSGVTQTPKHLITATGQRVTLRCSPRSGDLSVYWYQQSLDQGLQFLIQYYNGEERAKGNILERFSAQQFPDLHSELNLSSLELGDSALYFCASSVTLAGGITDTQYFGPGTRLTVL.

This sequence joins TRBV19 and TRBJ1-1; no clear D. The CDR3 has 14 residues. Trimming removed 1 base from V and 4 bases from J, with 10 bases in between. Germline V gene sequence: CDR1 LNHDA, CDR2 SQIVND (reference sequence). CDR3 loop: CASSIGGGGTEAFF. In nucleotides, the CDR3 is TGTGCCAGTAGTATAGGGGGAGGAGGCACTGAAGCTTTCTTT. The variable domain in full, with the rest retrieved from reference TRBV19 and TRBJ1-1, is DGGITQSPKYLFRKEGQNVTLSCEQNLNHDAMYWYRQDPGQGLRLIYYSQIVNDFQKGDIAEGYSVSREKKESFPLTVTSAQKNPTAFYLCASSIGGGGTEAFFGQGTRLTVV.

The chain combines TRBV5-1 with TRBJ2-1; 9 nucleotides match TRBD2. The germline V gene has CDR1 SGHRS and CDR2 YFSETQ. The CDR3 has 14 residues. The ends lost 3 bases at V and 6 bases at J; junction bases unmatched: 4. CDR3 in amino acids: CASSSDSGSNEQFF. CDR3 nucleotide sequence: TGCGCCAGCAGCTCGGATAGCGGGAGCAATGAGCAGTTCTTC.

The chain combines TRBV7-8 with TRBJ1-6, with 9 bases matching TRBD1. The CDR3 runs to 15 residues. CDR1 is SGHVS, CDR2 FQNEAQ, per germline. V lost 5 bases and J lost 7; bases outside the gene matches: 6. CDR3 DNA sequence: TGTGCCAGCAGCGGAACCGGGACAGGGAATTCACCCCTCCACTTT. Its protein is CASSGTGTGNSPLHF.

CDR3 sequence reads: CATSTRMPGAKPLSTDTQYF. CDR3 DNA sequence: TGTGCCACCAGCACACGTATGCCAGGGGCGAAACCCCTCAGCACAGATACGCAGTATTTT. The chain is built from TRBV15 and TRBJ2-3, with TRBD1 as a possible D gene (6 bases). There are 20 residues in the CDR3. The germline V gene encodes CDR1 LNHNV and CDR2 YYDKDF (reference sequence). V was trimmed by 4 bases and J by 0 bases, leaving 26 bases between them.

The chain recombines TRBV7-2 with TRBJ1-2; D is possibly TRBD1 (5 bases). The germline V gene has CDR1 SGHTA and CDR2 FQGNSA. V dropped 1 base and J dropped 2 bases, with 8 bases sitting between them. The CDR3 covers 14 residues. The CDR3, as DNA: TGTGCCAGCAGCTTAGAGGGGATAAACTATGGCTACACCTTC. Protein sequence: CASSLEGINYGYTF.

The table lists this clone with a few counts. The genes are TRBV7-8 and TRBJ1-2; 7 bases fit TRBD1. Unmatched junction bases numbered 4, after V lost 5 bases and J lost 4 bases. The V gene's germline CDR1 is SGHVS and CDR2 FQNEAQ. There are 13 residues in the CDR3. The CDR3 DNA sequence: TGTGCCAGCAGCCTGGGACAGACCTATGGCTACACCTTC. Translation: CASSLGQTYGYTF. Full variable domain (missing parts from reference TRBV7-8 and TRBJ1-2): GAGVSQSPRYKVAKRGQDVALRCDPISGHVSLFWYQQALGQGPEFLTYFQNEAQLDKSGLPSDRFFAERPEGSVSTLKIQRTQQEDSAVYLCASSLGQTYGYTFGSGTRLTVV.

This clone was counted once. V is TRBV5-1 and J is TRBJ1-5; 9 nucleotides match TRBD1. This CDR3 comprises 15 residues. Trimming removed 0 bases from V and 4 bases from J; junction bases left unmatched: 2. The germline V gene has CDR1 SGHRS and CDR2 YFSETQ. Here the CDR3 DNA reads TGCGCCAGCAGCTTGGGCGGACAGGGGAATCAGCCCCAGCATTTT. Translation gives CASSLGGQGNQPQHF.